Shown below are 30 T cell receptor beta chains from a single sample sequenced in a study of T cell changes during pregnancy in multiple sclerosis. Only in-frame clones appear in the TCRdb table, and some are missing; sequencing was by immunoSEQ multiplex PCR. The sample lists around 110,000 clones, around 92% occurring once. Sequencing was performed on peripheral blood, taken in the third trimester of pregnancy. These receptor sequences come from a female donor in good health, enrolled as a control in a pregnancy study.

The J gene is TRBJ1-1, the V gene TRBV6-5, with TRBD1 matching over 7 bases. CDR1 is MNHEY, CDR2 SVGAGI, per germline. This CDR3 is 13 amino acids long. J lost 5 bases, V lost 6 bases, and 6 bases had no gene match. In DNA form, the CDR3 reads TGTGCCAGCAGGACAGGGTTTAGTACTGAAGCTTTCTTT. The encoded protein is CASRTGFSTEAFF.

This sequence joins TRBV7-2 and TRBJ2-7; D is possibly TRBD1 (6 bases). Germline V gene data show CDR1 as SGHTA and CDR2 as FQGNSA. The CDR3 runs 15 residues. Trimming removed 1 base at V and 1 base at J, with 11 bases between. CDR3 DNA sequence: TGTGCCAGCAGCTTAGTCAGGGGTGGGTCCTACGAGCAGTACTTC. It codes for CASSLVRGGSYEQYF.

This chain uses TRBV4-2 with TRBJ2-7, with 8 bases aligning to TRBD1. This CDR3 is built from 17 residues. Trimming removed 2 bases from V and 4 bases from J; junction bases left unmatched: 13. From germline, CDR1 is LGHNA and CDR2 YNFKEQ. The CDR3 DNA reads as TGTGCCAGCAGCCAAACAGGGGGACGGGACCGGGGTTACGAGCAGTACTTC. Its protein product is CASSQTGGRDRGYEQYF.

This rearrangement joins TRBV15 to TRBJ1-5; 7 nucleotides line up with TRBD1. CDR1 is LNHNV, CDR2 YYDKDF, per germline (reference sequence). The CDR3 runs to 14 residues. V gave up 4 bases and J gave up 7 bases; unmatched junction bases: 7. The CDR3 sequence is CATSTRQGRQPQHF. CDR3 DNA sequence: TGTGCCACCAGCACTAGACAGGGAAGGCAGCCCCAGCATTTT. Combining the CDR3 with reference TRBV15 and TRBJ1-5 gives the whole variable domain DAMVIQNPRYQVTQFGKPVTLSCSQTLNHNVMYWYQQKSSQAPKLLFHYYDKDFNNEADTPDNFQSRRPNTSFCFLDIRSPGLGDTAMYLCATSTRQGRQPQHFGDGTRLSIL.

The chain employs TRBV4-2 and TRBJ2-1; 7 bases map to TRBD1. Germline CDR1 and CDR2: LGHNA and YNFKEQ. The V gene end was trimmed by 3 bases and the J gene end by 7 bases; junction bases not matched to a gene: 9. The CDR3 loop spans 15 amino acids. The CDR3 protein is CASSHKDREGNEQFF. CDR3 DNA sequence: TGTGCCAGCAGCCATAAAGACAGGGAAGGGAATGAGCAGTTCTTC.

The rearrangement joins TRBV29-1 to TRBJ2-2, with TRBD2 matching 8 bases. With V trimmed by 3 bases and J by 0 bases, 6 bases remained unmatched. CDR1 and CDR2 (germline): SQVTM, ANQGSEA. The CDR3 is 16 residues long. The CDR3 reads CSVDRGGPANTGELFF. CDR3 sequence (DNA): TGCAGCGTTGATCGGGGGGGCCCCGCGAACACCGGGGAGCTGTTTTTT.

J is TRBJ2-5 and V is TRBV25-1, with 8 bases that match TRBD1. The germline CDR1 and CDR2 sequences are MGHDK and SYGVNS. The CDR3 has 17 residues. V was clipped by 1 base and J by 2 bases; unmatched bases: 9. In DNA form, the CDR3 reads TGTGCCAGCAGTGAATTCCCGACAGGGGAAGGGCAAGAGACCCAGTACTTC. This gives the protein CASSEFPTGEGQETQYF.

This clone was counted a few times. The chain joins TRBV5-4 to TRBJ1-5; D perhaps matches TRBD1 (5 bases). Germline-derived CDR1 and CDR2 are SGHNT and YYREEE (reference sequence). Trimming shortened V by 4 bases and J by 3 bases, and 11 bases separated the two germline ends. The CDR3 extends over 14 amino acids. The CDR3 sequence: CASSQGLFNQPQHF. As DNA, the CDR3 is TGTGCCAGCAGCCAGGGACTGTTCAATCAGCCCCAGCATTTT. Using reference TRBV5-4 and TRBJ1-5 for the parts outside the CDR3, the full variable domain is ETGVTQSPTHLIKTRGQQVTLRCSSQSGHNTVSWYQQALGQGPQFIFQYYREEENGRGNFPPRFSGLQFPNYSSELNVNALELDDSALYLCASSQGLFNQPQHFGDGTRLSIL.

V usage is TRBV4-3 and J usage is TRBJ2-5, with a weak D call TRBD1 (6 bases). The length of the CDR3 is 14 residues. The germline V gene encodes CDR1 LGHNA and CDR2 YSLEER. Trimming removed 2 bases at V and 5 bases at J, with 12 bases between. The CDR3 sequence is CASSQSARGETQYF. CDR3 bases: TGCGCCAGCAGCCAATCCGCTAGGGGGGAGACCCAGTACTTC.

CDR3: CASGFGDRATEAFF. The DNA of the CDR3 is TGTGCTAGTGGTTTCGGGGACAGGGCCACCGAAGCTTTCTTT. The V and J genes are TRBV12-5 and TRBJ1-1; the match to TRBD1 covers 9 bases. V lost 3 bases and J lost 8; bases outside the gene matches: 7. CDR3 length: 14 amino acids. Per the germline V gene, CDR1 is LGHNT and CDR2 is FRNRAP.

In the case of this clone: The junction does not match germline at one end; this may be a read error. This sequence joins TRBV5-3 and TRBJ2-7; unclear D gene. TRBV5-3 is designated an ORF whose function remains uncertain. The CDR3 sequence is 13 residues long. Here the CDR3 reads CASSLVAIYEQYF. In DNA, the CDR3 is TGTGCCAGCAGCTTGGTGGCCATATACGAGCAGTACTTC.

This chain links TRBV19 with TRBJ1-1; no definite D call. From germline, CDR1 is LNHDA and CDR2 SQIVND (reference sequence). The length of the CDR3 is 15 residues. Trimming left V 5 bases short and J 3 bases short, with 16 bases between. CDR3 in DNA: TGTGCCAGTAGTTTAAATCAGGCGTGGGACACTGAAGCTTTCTTT. Protein product: CASSLNQAWDTEAFF.

This clone showed up just once. V and J are TRBV7-2 and TRBJ1-4; weak D call: TRBD1 (6 bases). V was shortened by 2 bases and J by 0 bases, with 10 bases between the two germline ends. Germline V gives CDR1 SGHTA, CDR2 FQGNSA. This CDR3 is built from 16 residues. CDR3 protein: CASSLRRTATNEKLFF. CDR3 in DNA: TGTGCCAGCAGCTTACGGCGGACAGCAACTAATGAAAAACTGTTTTTT. The variable domain in full, completed from reference TRBV7-2 and TRBJ1-4, reads GAGVSQSPSNKVTEKGKDVELRCDPISGHTALYWYRQSLGQGLEFLIYFQGNSAPDKSGLPSDRFSAERTGGSVSTLTIQRTQQEDSAVYLCASSLRRTATNEKLFFGSGTQLSVL.

This clone was detected once. The chain is built from TRBV25-1 and TRBJ1-4; TRBD1 agrees at 7 bases. The trim removed 1 base at V and 8 bases at J, leaving 7 bases unmatched. Germline CDR1 reads MGHDK; CDR2 reads SYGVNS. The CDR3 covers 15 residues. The CDR3 here is CASSEWYRGSEKLFF. The CDR3 DNA sequence: TGTGCCAGCAGTGAATGGTACAGGGGAAGCGAAAAACTGTTTTTT.

The CDR3 spells CATSRDQDTQYF. In nucleotides, the CDR3 is TGTGCCACCAGCAGAGATCAAGATACGCAGTATTTT. The chain is built from TRBV15 and TRBJ2-3; D not resolved. CDR3 length: 12 amino acids. The germline gives CDR1 LNHNV, CDR2 YYDKDF (reference sequence). The V and J ends lost 0 bases and 5 bases respectively, with 3 bases between them. Drawing the rest from reference TRBV15 and TRBJ2-3, the complete variable domain is DAMVIQNPRYQVTQFGKPVTLSCSQTLNHNVMYWYQQKSSQAPKLLFHYYDKDFNNEADTPDNFQSRRPNTSFCFLDIRSPGLGDTAMYLCATSRDQDTQYFGPGTRLTVL.

The chain recombines TRBV30 with TRBJ2-7; 10 bases line up with TRBD2. The CDR3 is made up of 14 amino acids. Germline lookup yields CDR1 GTSNPN and CDR2 SVGIG (reference sequence). J gave up 4 bases and V 5 bases, and 8 bases lay outside the gene matches. Written as DNA, the CDR3 is TGTGCCTGGTCCCAGCGGGGGGGCCGGTACGAGCAGTACTTC. Encoded protein: CAWSQRGGRYEQYF.

This clone was observed a few times. The chain combines TRBV25-1 with TRBJ1-1; D is perhaps TRBD1 (5 bases). The CDR3 has 13 amino acids. CDR1 and CDR2 (germline): MGHDK, SYGVNS. V dropped 5 bases and J dropped 2 bases, with 9 bases sitting between them. The CDR3 sequence: CASSQTDNTEAFF. CDR3 DNA sequence: TGTGCCAGCAGTCAGACAGACAACACTGAAGCTTTCTTT.

J is TRBJ2-7 and V is TRBV27, with TRBD1 matching over 9 bases. The CDR3 contains 19 residues. Looked up from germline, CDR1 is MNHEY and CDR2 is SMNVEV (reference sequence). V gave up 4 bases and J gave up 3 bases; unmatched junction bases: 19. CDR3 nucleotide sequence: TGTGCCAGCAGTTCCACATTGGGACAGGGCCAACGGATAGGCTACGAGCAGTACTTC. It is translated as CASSSTLGQGQRIGYEQYF.

The DNA for the CDR3 is TGTGCCAGCAGCTTGGGACAGGGGGCTGGAAACACCATATATTTT. Translation gives CASSLGQGAGNTIYF. The V and J genes are TRBV9 and TRBJ1-3; 11 nucleotides align to TRBD1. Germline V CDR1 and CDR2: SGDLS, YYNGEE. The CDR3 is made up of 15 amino acids. V trimming: 4 bases; J trimming: 2 bases; junction bases outside the gene matches: 2.

V usage is TRBV18 and J usage is TRBJ1-4; tentatively, D is TRBD1 (6 bases). The CDR3 extends over 15 amino acids. The germline V and J ends were trimmed by 3 bases and 4 bases, with 12 bases remaining between them. Germline V lookup: CDR1 KGHSH, CDR2 LQKENI. This CDR3 is CASSPMTGVNEKLFF. The CDR3 nucleotides read TGTGCCAGCTCACCGATGACAGGAGTTAATGAAAAACTGTTTTTT.

The CDR3 sequence: CASSRVNRGSPNYGYTF. The CDR3 DNA reads as TGTGCCAGCAGCAGGGTTAACAGGGGGTCCCCAAACTATGGCTACACCTTC. This sequence joins TRBV11-3 and TRBJ1-2, with TRBD1 identical over 8 bases. The V and J ends lost 5 bases and 2 bases, in that order; junction bases with no gene match: 13. Per the germline V gene, CDR1 is SGHNT and CDR2 is YENEEA. This CDR3 comprises 17 residues.

The genes are TRBV15 and TRBJ2-5; D is unclear. The germline V gene encodes CDR1 LNHNV and CDR2 YYDKDF (reference sequence). The CDR3 spans 12 residues. Trimming took off 5 bases at V and 4 bases at J, with 8 bases between the two ends. CDR3 sequence: CATSSLGETQYF. Here the CDR3 DNA reads TGTGCCACCAGCTCGCTCGGAGAGACCCAGTACTTC.

This clone was seen a handful of times. This chain connects TRBV4-1 to TRBJ1-1; D uncertain. Germline V gives CDR1 MGHRA, CDR2 YSYEKL. Trimming removed 6 bases from V and 8 bases from J, with 16 bases in between. This CDR3 is built from 13 residues. The CDR3 region is CASSRIGPQEAFF. CDR3 nucleotides: TGCGCCAGCAGTCGAATTGGCCCGCAGGAAGCTTTCTTT.

The genes are TRBV14 and TRBJ2-1, with D possibly being TRBD2 (6 bases). This CDR3 spans 15 amino acids. The ends were cut back, 4 bases at V and 9 bases at J, with 19 bases in the middle. Germline V gene sequence: CDR1 SGHDN, CDR2 FVKESK. The CDR3 nucleotides are TGTGCCAGCAGCCCGCAACTAGCCTCCCTAGGTGAGCAGTTCTTC. Protein product: CASSPQLASLGEQFF.

V and J are TRBV5-6 and TRBJ2-1; 13 nucleotides match TRBD2. Germline V lookup: CDR1 SGHDT, CDR2 YYEEEE. This CDR3 comprises 16 residues. Losses at the gene ends were 3 bases for V and 7 bases for J; bases not matched to a gene: 7. CDR3 coding DNA: TGTGCCAGCAGCTGGAGAAGGACTAGCGGGGGAAATGAGCAGTTCTTC. This translates into CASSWRRTSGGNEQFF.

The chain couples TRBV7-2 to TRBJ2-5, with D possibly being TRBD2 (6 bases). The germline V gene encodes CDR1 SGHTA and CDR2 FQGNSA. V was clipped by 6 bases and J by 0 bases, with 14 bases between them. This CDR3 is 15 amino acids long. In nucleotides, the CDR3 is TGTGCCAGCAGGGCGGGGCAAAATTACCAAGAGACCCAGTACTTC. Translated: CASRAGQNYQETQYF.

The rearrangement uses TRBV27 and TRBJ1-1; no clear D gene. V was pared by 6 bases and J by 4 bases, with 18 bases between. The CDR3 loop spans 15 amino acids. Germline CDR1 MNHEY, CDR2 SMNVEV (reference sequence). The CDR3 reads CASRPEKRSGTEAFF. CDR3 nucleotide sequence: TGTGCCAGCAGGCCCGAGAAGAGGAGCGGCACTGAAGCTTTCTTT.

The chain has TRBV6-5 and TRBJ1-1; D might be TRBD1 (5 bases). The CDR3 consists of 13 residues. The V end lost 10 bases, the J end lost 2 bases, and 14 bases lay between the germline ends. Germline V gene sequence: CDR1 MNHEY, CDR2 SVGAGI. CDR3 amino acids: CATGGSGNTEAFF. The CDR3 DNA reads TGTGCCACCGGGGGGTCGGGAAACACTGAAGCTTTCTTT.

The gene calls are TRBV7-9 and TRBJ2-2; 7 bases map to TRBD1. Looked up from germline, CDR1 is SEHNR and CDR2 is FQNEAQ (reference sequence). This CDR3 has 17 amino acids. V trimming: 5 bases; J trimming: 2 bases; junction bases outside the gene matches: 11. CDR3 protein: CASSPRYDRDNTGELFF. In nucleotides, the CDR3 is TGTGCCAGCAGCCCCCGTTATGACAGGGACAACACCGGGGAGCTGTTTTTT.

This clone has a single count. The chain employs TRBV19 and TRBJ1-4, with TRBD1 matching over 8 bases. CDR1 LNHDA and CDR2 SQIVND come from the germline V gene (reference sequence). This CDR3 has 16 residues. V lost 3 bases to trimming and J lost 0 bases; unmatched junction nucleotides: 3. The CDR3 region has the DNA TGTGCCAGTAGTATGGACAGGGTTGCAACTAATGAAAAACTGTTTTTT. Translated: CASSMDRVATNEKLFF. The variable domain in full, completed from reference TRBV19 and TRBJ1-4, reads DGGITQSPKYLFRKEGQNVTLSCEQNLNHDAMYWYRQDPGQGLRLIYYSQIVNDFQKGDIAEGYSVSREKKESFPLTVTSAQKNPTAFYLCASSMDRVATNEKLFFGSGTQLSVL.